This entry concerns a single TCR beta chain. The record originates from a study of Ad26.COV2.S vaccination and SARS-CoV-2 variants. V lost 6 bases, J lost 0 bases, and 12 bases lay in between. CDR1 is SGHTA, CDR2 FQGNSA, per germline. This CDR3 is built from 15 residues. Treatment specified: around 19 received Ad26.COV2.S at low or high dose, single or two shots; 5 received placebo; per-sample allocation not given. Material that was analyzed had been drawn on day 63 after the first vaccine or placebo injection. An adult of 18-55 years in Boston served as donor. The protocol was immunoSEQ multiplex PCR, while the TCRdb copy is restricted to in-frame clones and leaves out a portion. The sample holds 300,000 to 400,000 clones; about 89% are singletons and the top ten take about 5%.

The sequence came from a person between 18 and 60 years old who received the Ad26.COV2.S COVID-19 vaccine or a placebo. The starting material was peripheral blood, obtained in a trial of Ad26.COV2.S vaccine versus placebo. The chain employs TRBV7-2 and TRBJ2-1, with D unclear. DNA for the CDR3: TGTGCCAGCAGTTCCTCCTCTTCCTCCTACAATGAGCAGTTCTTC. This codes for CASSSSSSSYNEQFF.